What follows are 6 T cell receptor beta chains derived from one specimen sequenced in a study of CD8+CD57+ T cells in acquired aplastic anemia. Genomic DNA provided the template from which TCR beta VDJ and CDR3 profiles were obtained. TCRdb re-called the reads through MiXCR, storing one row per CDR3 protein. The sample consists of 200,000 to 250,000 distinct CDR3 sequences, under 55% of them appearing once. Sequencing involved patients with CD8+CD57+ cell expansion previously shown by flow cytometry. Input material: sorted CD4+, CD8+, or CD8+CD57+ T cells (not recorded which) from PBMCs. Receptor source: a human donor with aplastic anemia.

The CDR3, as DNA: TGTGCCAGTAGTTCATGGGACAGGGAGATCTATGGCTACACCTTC. Protein: CASSSWDREIYGYTF. This chain connects TRBV19 to TRBJ1-2; 9 nucleotides line up with TRBD1. This CDR3 spans 15 amino acids. J lost 4 bases, V lost 5 bases, and 8 bases had no gene match. Germline CDR1 and CDR2: LNHDA and SQIVND (reference sequence).

The CDR3 nucleotides read TGCGCCAGCAGGGACAGGGCCGCCTACGAGCAGTACTTC. It specifies CASRDRAAYEQYF. The V call is TRBV5-1, the J call TRBJ2-7, with 8 bases lining up with TRBD1. The V gene end was trimmed by 5 bases and the J gene end by 2 bases; junction bases not matched to a gene: 3. The CDR3 extends over 13 amino acids. Germline CDR1 SGHRS, CDR2 YFSETQ.

This clonotype was seen at least ten times. The CDR3 loop reads CASSLAGTSGSGELFF. CDR3 sequence (DNA): TGCGCCAGCAGCTTGGCGGGGACTAGCGGAAGCGGGGAGCTGTTTTTT. V and J are TRBV5-1 and TRBJ2-2; 11 bases are a match to TRBD2. The V gene's germline CDR1 is SGHRS and CDR2 YFSETQ. The junction had 5 bases not matched to a gene; V was cut back by 0 bases and J by 7 bases. The CDR3 covers 16 residues.

A note on this clonotype: This is likely a read error, given that the CDR3 carries no conserved phenylalanine or tryptophan at its end. J is TRBJ1-6 and V is TRBV20-1, with D possibly matching TRBD1 (6 bases). Germline V CDR1 and CDR2: DFQATT, SNEGSKA (reference sequence). Deletions cut 3 bases from V and 9 bases from J, with 18 bases between. This CDR3 spans 15 amino acids. The DNA of the CDR3 is TGCAGTGCTAGTATCGGAGGACAGAACCTTTCACCCCTCCACCTT. Protein product: CSASIGGQNLSPLHL.

This clonotype was seen a few times. This sequence joins TRBV7-7 and TRBJ2-7; 9 bases match TRBD1. Losses at the gene ends were 6 bases for V and 6 bases for J; bases not matched to a gene: 9. This CDR3 spans 14 amino acids. Germline V gene sequence: CDR1 SSHAT, CDR2 FNYEAQ (reference sequence). The DNA for the CDR3 is TGTGCCAGCAGGTCCGGGACAGGGCTGTTCGAGCAGTACTTC. The encoded protein is CASRSGTGLFEQYF.

This rearrangement joins TRBV7-8 to TRBJ2-1; TRBD1 matches at 9 bases. This CDR3 has 15 residues. V lost 0 bases, J lost 6 bases, and 3 bases stayed unmatched. Germline V gives CDR1 SGHVS, CDR2 FQNEAQ. The CDR3 loop is CASSLAPGQGNEQFF. DNA of the CDR3: TGTGCCAGCAGCTTAGCTCCGGGACAGGGCAATGAGCAGTTCTTC.